This TCR beta chain was sequenced in a study of CD8+CD57+ T cells in acquired aplastic anemia. Whole-study findings and limits: Patients showed no significant difference from controls in CD8+ Simpson's diversity.

Profiling of TCR beta VDJ combinations and CDR3 sequences used genomic DNA as template. TCRdb processed the reads anew with MiXCR; each CDR3 protein has one entry. The profile covers some 150,000 distinct CDR3 sequences, with around two fifths appearing a single time and under 9% taken by the ten largest. This clonotype is a singleton in its sample. The antigen is unknown. The V end was cut by 5 bases, the J end by 6 bases, with 17 bases between. Germline values: CDR1 SNHLY, CDR2 FYNNEI. CDR3 length: 15 residues. Sequencing was done on a sample of sorted CD4+, CD8+, or CD8+CD57+ T cells (not recorded which) from PBMCs. This TCR came from a human donor in good health, serving as a control. This chain links TRBV2 with TRBJ1-5, with a weak D call TRBD1 (5 bases). The DNA for the CDR3 is TGTGCCAGCAGTTACTCAGGGTTCGGAGTTCAGCCCCAGCATTTT. Protein product: CASSYSGFGVQPQHF.